The T cell receptor (beta chain) described here comes from a study of blood T cell repertoires in COVID-19. Only in-frame clones appear in the TCRdb table, and some are missing; sequencing was by immunoSEQ multiplex PCR. Of 400,000 or so clones listed, roughly 86% are singletons. Sequenced: peripheral blood. The sequence was collected from a human donor in a cohort sampled during active COVID-19.

The CDR3 loop is CASSPASQADYEQYF. The CDR3 DNA sequence: TGTGCCAGCTCCCCCGCTAGCCAGGCCGACTACGAGCAGTACTTC. V gene TRBV18 combines with J gene TRBJ2-7; TRBD2 might be the D (5 bases). V was shortened by 6 bases and J by 3 bases, with 18 bases between the two germline ends. The CDR3 length is 15 residues. Per germline, CDR1 KGHSH and CDR2 LQKENI.